The rows below give T cell receptor beta chains drawn from one sample of a study of spatial heterogeneity in lung cancer. TCRdb reprocessed the 5' RACE reads with MiXCR, giving one entry per CDR3 protein. The sample comprises about 42,000 distinct CDR3 sequences, about 6.7% of which are singletons, and around 42% rests with the top ten. This material consisted of PBMCs, taken at surgery. The origin of the receptors is a female donor with early-stage non-small cell lung cancer. The CDR3 runs from the conserved cysteine through the conserved F or W. Each record gives: J gene, D gene, clone size, V gene, CDR3 DNA, CDR3 protein. The D gene is left open where the match is weak. The listing skips clone size in some rows; elsewhere it reads once, few, many or a size class.

TRBJ2-3 | NA | NA | TRBV29-1 | TGCAGCGTGGCTGCGGAGACAGATACGCAGTATTTT | CSVAAETDTQYF
TRBJ1-1 | TRBD1 | few | TRBV7-9 | TGTGCCAGCACCAAGGACAGGGTCGGTAACACTGAAGCTTTCTTT | CASTKDRVGNTEAFF
TRBJ2-7 | TRBD2 | NA | TRBV18 | TGTGCCAGCTCACCCCGAGCGGGGATCGAGCAGTACTTC | CASSPRAGIEQYF
TRBJ1-1 | NA | many | TRBV2 | TGTGCCAGCAGTGAAGCGAGAGGGGCTACTGAAGCTTTCTTT | CASSEARGATEAFF
TRBJ2-5 | NA | few | TRBV7-2 | TGTGCCAGCAGCTTAATGGCTCCCGGCGGGGAGACCCAGTACTTC | CASSLMAPGGETQYF
TRBJ1-4 | NA | few | TRBV28 | TGTGCCAGCAGTGCGGCGGGGAGCCCTAATGAAAAACTGTTTTTT | CASSAAGSPNEKLFF
TRBJ2-6 | NA | NA | TRBV5-1 | TGCGCCAGCAGCCAATTGGACGGGTCTTCCTACTCTGGGGCCAACGTCCTGACTTTC | CASSQLDGSSYSGANVLTF
TRBJ1-1 | NA | NA | TRBV28 | TGTGCCAGCAGTCCCCCGGGACCCTCGAACACTGAAGCTTTCTTT | CASSPPGPSNTEAFF
TRBJ2-5 | TRBD2 | few | TRBV4-2 | TGTGCCAGCAGTCCACAAGCGGGAATGAAAGAGACCCAGTACTTC | CASSPQAGMKETQYF
TRBJ2-5 | NA | many | TRBV11-2 | TGTGCCAGCAGCTTAGAAACGGAGACCCAGTACTTC | CASSLETETQYF
TRBJ2-3 | NA | many | TRBV30 | TGTGCCTGGAGTCTTCGTGGGTCAGATACGCAGTATTTT | CAWSLRGSDTQYF
TRBJ2-2 | TRBD1 | many | TRBV27 | TGTGCCAGCAGTTTATTTGGGACAGGGGACCTGACCGGGGAGCTGTTTTTT | CASSLFGTGDLTGELFF
TRBJ2-1 | TRBD2 | few | TRBV9 | TGTGCCAGCAGCGTAGCTTATGGCGGGGGGTCCTACAATGAGCAGTTCTTC | CASSVAYGGGSYNEQFF
TRBJ2-7 | NA | many | TRBV11-2 | TGTGCCAGCAGCTTAGCTCCCGAGCAGTACTTC | CASSLAPEQYF
TRBJ2-4 | NA | many | TRBV3-1 | TGTGCCAGCAGCCCCCCGGGGGCGGGGGAGTTCTCCAACATTCAGTACTTC | CASSPPGAGEFSNIQYF
TRBJ1-5 | NA | many | TRBV6-5 | TGTGCCAGCAGGAGGGATAGCAATCAGCCCCAGCATTTT | CASRRDSNQPQHF
TRBJ1-1 | NA | many | TRBV12-3/TRBV12-4 | TGTGCCAGCAGCCGCAGTTGGAACACTGAAGCTTTCTTT | CASSRSWNTEAFF
TRBJ2-1 | TRBD1 | many | TRBV4-3 | TGCGCCAGCAGCCAACCGGGACAGGGGTACAATGAGCAGTTCTTC | CASSQPGQGYNEQFF
TRBJ1-1 | NA | few | TRBV7-3 | TGTGCCAGCAGCTCAGGACAGCCCAACACTGAAGCTTTCTTT | CASSSGQPNTEAFF
TRBJ2-3 | NA | many | TRBV4-1 | TGCGCCAGCAGGGGCTGGACAGATACGCAGTATTTT | CASRGWTDTQYF
TRBJ2-5 | NA | many | TRBV2 | TGTGCAAGGGGCGCGCAAGAGACCCAGTACTTC | CARGAQETQYF
TRBJ1-4 | TRBD1 | many | TRBV12-3/TRBV12-4 | TGTGCCAGCAGTCCACGAGCAGGGGGCGAACTGTTTTTT | CASSPRAGGELFF
TRBJ2-7 | NA | few | TRBV11-2 | TGTGCCAGCAGCCCCATCCCCCGGAGCCTCGAGCAGTACTTC | CASSPIPRSLEQYF
TRBJ2-7 | NA | NA | TRBV12-3/TRBV12-4 | TGTGCCAGCAGTTTTGGCGGGCGGGTCTTCTCCTACGAGCAGTACTTC | CASSFGGRVFSYEQYF
TRBJ2-5 | TRBD1 | many | TRBV18 | TGTGCCAGCTCACCACCGGGACAGGGGTTGGAGACCCAGTACTTC | CASSPPGQGLETQYF
TRBJ2-3 | NA | many | TRBV29-1 | TGCAGCGTTCGTAGAGATACGCAGTATTTT | CSVRRDTQYF
TRBJ2-3 | NA | NA | TRBV19 | TGTGCCAGTAGTATATCTCGGACAGCATCTAGCACAGATACGCAGTATTTT | CASSISRTASSTDTQYF
TRBJ1-1 | NA | NA | TRBV3-1 | TGTGCCAGTAAGCCATCGGATAAGATGAACACTGAAGCTTTCTTT | CASKPSDKMNTEAFF
TRBJ1-5 | NA | few | TRBV6-2/TRBV6-3 | TGTGCTGGGGGGAATTATCAGCCCCAGCATTTT | CAGGNYQPQHF
TRBJ2-1 | TRBD2 | many | TRBV25-1 | TGTGCCAGCAGACGCCCCGCGGGGGGGCTCAATGAGCAGTTCTTC | CASRRPAGGLNEQFF